Detailed here is one TCR beta chain. Antigen unknown. It was autoimmune disease history or systemic immunosuppression that excluded patients. The sample comes from a study of OX40 agonist ivuxolimab in advanced cancers. Study overall: Partial responses were achieved by three patients, of whom one had hepatocellular carcinoma and two had cutaneous melanoma.

Assay used: immunoSEQ multiplex PCR; TCRdb lists only in-frame clones, some missing. The sample lists around 29,000 clones, around 90% seen once, with approximately 20% in the top ten. Overall study findings and caveats: In the expanded peripheral T cells, antigen specificity was never determined. With doses of 0.1-3.0 mg/kg, partial responders showed among the lowest clonal expansion.

The specimen comprised CD4+ or CD8+ T cells sorted from blood, sampled in a trial of the OX40 agonist ivuxolimab. This TCR came from an adult with an advanced solid tumor such as melanoma, head and neck, liver or kidney cancer.

The CDR3 is CATADRGSNQPQHF. Written as DNA, the CDR3 is TGTGCCACTGCAGACAGGGGAAGCAATCAGCCCCAGCATTTT. The rearrangement joins TRBV15 to TRBJ1-5, with 8 positions matching TRBD1. J was trimmed by 1 base and V by 9 bases; bases with no gene match: 5. This CDR3 has 14 amino acids. Germline CDR1 reads LNHNV; CDR2 reads YYDKDF (reference sequence).